This T cell receptor beta chain was documented in a study of T cells in Graves' hyperthyroidism and ophthalmopathy. The CDR3 spans 14 residues. Germline V gene data show CDR1 as WSHSY and CDR2 as SAAADI. There were TCR beta CDR3 regions amplified from RNA transcripts. Primed by the HTBI set, a first-round RT-PCR was run on the TCR CDR3. MiXCR, applied by TCRdb to the multiplex PCR reads, yields one record per CDR3 protein. The sample lists around 180,000 distinct CDR3 sequences; about 15% were seen once. This clonotype was seen only a few times. A read error may explain this, as a much larger clone is one base away. Hyperthyroidism had been newly diagnosed in patients aged 18 to 65, and its duration was under 2 months. The PBMCs studied were ones that came from around 10 ml fresh peripheral blood.

This chain joins TRBV10-2 and TRBJ1-2, with D possibly being TRBD1 (5 bases). The sequencing input was blood. This clonotype was sampled from a woman in her forties or fifties with Graves' hyperthyroidism. CDR3 protein: CASGESTGDYGYTF. Written as DNA, the CDR3 is TGCGCCAGCGGTGAGTCGACGGGGGATTATGGCTACACCTTC.